This TCR beta chain derives from a study of early T cells in non-severe SARS-CoV-2 infection. Looking at the study overall: Sequencing input comprised bulk RNA from unsorted whole blood; chain pairing was not available.

Attachment of unique molecular identifiers was made to individual cDNA molecules. TCRdb reprocessed the 5' RACE reads with MiXCR, giving one entry per CDR3 protein. The sample holds tens of thousands of distinct CDR3 sequences; more than 13% are singletons and the top ten take 10%. The CDR3 contains 16 residues. Germline values: CDR1 SGHRS, CDR2 YFSETQ. V gave up 0 bases and J gave up 9 bases; unmatched junction bases: 7. General observations from the study: VDJdb-based annotation leaned toward anti-spike CD8 responses and missed private and CD4 specificities.

There are many counts of this clonotype. Antigen: not known. This TCR was recovered from an adult who was a healthcare worker with PCR-confirmed SARS-CoV-2 infection or an uninfected control (not recorded which). V and J are TRBV5-1 and TRBJ1-6, with 9 bases that match TRBD1. The specimen comprised whole blood, sampled at baseline. The CDR3 bases are TGCGCCAGCAGCTTGGAGACAGGGGGGTTGTCTTCACCCCTCCACTTT. Amino acid sequence: CASSLETGGLSSPLHF. The full variable domain, in which reference TRBV5-1 and TRBJ1-6 provide the parts outside the CDR3, is KAGVTQTPRYLIKTRGQQVTLSCSPISGHRSVSWYQQTPGQGLQFLFEYFSETQRNKGNFPGRFSGRQFSNSRSEMNVSTLELGDSALYLCASSLETGGLSSPLHFGNGTRLTVT.